This TCR beta chain was sequenced during a study of T cell changes during pregnancy in multiple sclerosis. This clone was picked up one time. The length of the CDR3 is 15 residues. Trimming stripped 5 bases from V and 2 bases from J, with 15 bases between. Germline V CDR1 and CDR2: LNHDA, SQIVND (reference sequence). Repertoires were generated with immunoSEQ multiplex PCR, while TCRdb's copy carries only in-frame clones and drops some. The sample includes around 35,000 clones, 90% of them seen just once. This TCR came from a female donor with multiple sclerosis, enrolled in a pregnancy study. V usage is TRBV19 and J usage is TRBJ1-1; D is possibly TRBD1 (6 bases). Material: CD8+ T cells from peripheral blood mononuclear cells, obtained after pregnancy. CDR3 nucleotide sequence: TGTGCCAGTAGTCCCGGGACACCCCTTAACACTGAAGCTTTCTTT. Translation gives CASSPGTPLNTEAFF.